These 18 T cell receptor beta chains share one sample of origin, sequenced in a study of T cell responses to AZD1222 COVID-19 vaccine (dated by TCRdb to the early 2020s). Library generation was performed with the immunoSEQ multiplex PCR assay. Imported from immuneACCESS, the table was reduced by TCRdb to in-frame sequences with V and J called. These copies leave out some clones; in studies compared against another copy, an unresolved V gene accounts for under half, and the cause of the remainder is not known. Within this sample are 110,000 to 150,000 clones, with over 85% of them counted one time only. The ten largest clones take up over 0.85% of the sample. In the paper's terms, the time point label means: baseline before first vaccination. The sample's treatment or condition label is to be understood as: meningococcal conjugate vaccine given as trial control. The specimen comprised peripheral blood, sampled on day 0 of MenACWY control vaccination. All receptors derive from an adult in good health.

The rearrangement links TRBV5-4 to TRBJ2-2; TRBD1 agrees at 9 bases. Per germline, CDR1 SGHNT and CDR2 YYREEE (reference sequence). The trim removed 5 bases at V and 3 bases at J, leaving 5 bases unmatched. CDR3 length equals 15 residues. The CDR3 nucleotides read TGTGCCAGCAGAGGAAGGACAGGGGACACCGGGGAGCTGTTTTTT. Encoded protein: CASRGRTGDTGELFF.

This CDR3 reads CASSEASRTRREKLFF. The CDR3 region has the DNA TGTGCCAGCAGTGAAGCGAGTAGGACCAGGAGGGAAAAACTGTTTTTT. The rearrangement uses TRBV6-1 and TRBJ1-4; D ambiguous. Trimming took 0 bases from V and 8 from J, leaving 16 bases between them. This CDR3 has 16 amino acids. Germline CDR1 and CDR2: MNHNS and SASEGT.

This sequence joins TRBV29-1 and TRBJ1-2, with 8 bases that match TRBD1. Per the germline V gene, CDR1 is SQVTM and CDR2 is ANQGSEA. The trim removed 3 bases at V and 5 bases at J, leaving 8 bases unmatched. There are 14 residues in the CDR3. The CDR3 nucleotides are TGCAGCGTTGATAGTACAGGGGGTAATTATGGCTACACCTTC. Protein product: CSVDSTGGNYGYTF.

The chain employs TRBV6-1 and TRBJ1-6; the D is unclear. V dropped 2 bases and J dropped 5 bases, with 13 bases sitting between them. CDR1 and CDR2 from the germline V gene are MNHNS and SASEGT. There are 16 residues in the CDR3. CDR3 DNA sequence: TGTGCCAGCAGTGAAATCGAGCCATCACATAATTCACCCCTCCACTTT. It yields the protein CASSEIEPSHNSPLHF.

The chain recombines TRBV9 with TRBJ1-6; 7 bases match TRBD1. CDR1 is SGDLS and CDR2 is YYNGEE in the germline V gene. There are 13 residues in the CDR3. The V and J ends lost 4 bases and 12 bases, in that order; junction bases with no gene match: 7. The CDR3 protein is CASSIRDSEPLHF. CDR3 sequence (DNA): TGTGCCAGCAGCATCCGGGACAGTGAACCCCTCCACTTT. The complete variable domain, with remaining parts taken from reference TRBV9 and TRBJ1-6, reads DSGVTQTPKHLITATGQRVTLRCSPRSGDLSVYWYQQSLDQGLQFLIQYYNGEERAKGNILERFSAQQFPDLHSELNLSSLELGDSALYFCASSIRDSEPLHFGNGTRLTVT.

This chain uses TRBV5-4 with TRBJ1-6, with a weak D call TRBD1 (5 bases). The CDR3 has 14 amino acids. V was cut by 4 bases and J by 4 bases, with 9 bases left in between. CDR1 and CDR2 (germline): SGHNT, YYREEE (reference sequence). CDR3 residues: CASSQGLYNSPLHF. CDR3 sequence (DNA): TGTGCCAGCAGCCAGGGCCTTTATAATTCACCCCTCCACTTT.

V is TRBV15 and J is TRBJ1-5, with a tentative D call TRBD1 (6 bases). CDR3 length: 15 residues. Germline V gene data show CDR1 as LNHNV and CDR2 as YYDKDF (reference sequence). Trimming took 1 base from V and 3 from J, leaving 10 bases between them. The DNA for the CDR3 is TGTGCCACCAGCAGAGGAAACAGGGACAATCAGCCCCAGCATTTT. Translated: CATSRGNRDNQPQHF.

V gene TRBV4-3 combines with J gene TRBJ1-1, with a tentative D call TRBD1 (5 bases). The CDR3 loop spans 14 amino acids. Trimming took 6 bases from V and 0 from J, leaving 11 bases between them. The germline gives CDR1 LGHNA, CDR2 YSLEER. The CDR3 loop reads CASSPGTLNTEAFF. CDR3 bases: TGCGCCAGCAGTCCCGGGACGTTGAACACTGAAGCTTTCTTT.

This rearrangement joins TRBV28 to TRBJ2-7; a possible D gene is TRBD2 (6 bases). Trimming removed 5 bases from V and 3 bases from J, with 20 bases in between. The germline V gene encodes CDR1 MDHEN and CDR2 SYDVKM. The CDR3 has 16 residues. CDR3 sequence: CASSANSIGSSYEQYF. Here the CDR3 DNA reads TGTGCCAGCAGTGCGAACTCTATCGGGAGTAGCTACGAGCAGTACTTC.

The chain links TRBV12-5 to TRBJ2-3; D is possibly TRBD2 (6 bases). Germline V gene data show CDR1 as LGHNT and CDR2 as FRNRAP. There are 14 residues in the CDR3. The germline V and J ends were trimmed by 1 base and 1 base, with 6 bases remaining between them. CDR3 nucleotides: TGTGCTAGTGGTTTGGCTAGCGGCACAGATACGCAGTATTTT. This sequence encodes CASGLASGTDTQYF.

The chain couples TRBV6-5 to TRBJ1-2; tentatively, D is TRBD1 (5 bases). The CDR3 runs 15 residues. V lost 0 bases and J lost 5, with 13 bases in between. Germline V CDR1 and CDR2: MNHEY, SVGAGI. The CDR3 DNA follows: TGTGCCAGCAGTTACTCCCGGGACGAGACGTATGGCTACACCTTC. Encoded protein: CASSYSRDETYGYTF.

The rearrangement links TRBV19 to TRBJ1-1; D is possibly TRBD1 (6 bases). The CDR3 is made up of 14 amino acids. Per the germline V gene, CDR1 is LNHDA and CDR2 is SQIVND (reference sequence). V was shortened by 6 bases and J by 6 bases, with 17 bases between the two germline ends. CDR3 protein: CASSPTRTDPEAFF. The CDR3 nucleotides are TGTGCCAGTAGCCCCACCAGGACAGACCCTGAAGCTTTCTTT.

In this sample, this clone turned up once. The rearrangement joins TRBV19 to TRBJ1-4, with 10 bases matching TRBD1. J gave up 0 bases and V 5 bases, and 9 bases lay outside the gene matches. Germline V CDR1 and CDR2: LNHDA, SQIVND (reference sequence). The CDR3 totals 18 residues. Here the CDR3 DNA reads TGTGCCAGTAGTGCTCGGACAGGGGGTGTGGCAACTAATGAAAAACTGTTTTTT. As protein: CASSARTGGVATNEKLFF.

The rearrangement links TRBV6-5 to TRBJ2-7, with 11 bases identical to TRBD1. CDR1 is MNHEY, CDR2 SVGAGI, per germline. The CDR3 runs 15 residues. With V trimmed by 10 bases and J by 3 bases, 11 bases remained unmatched. CDR3 in amino acids: CATGSWTGGIYEQYF. CDR3 coding DNA: TGTGCCACTGGAAGCTGGACAGGGGGCATCTACGAGCAGTACTTC.

Note on this clone: Other nucleotide sequences from this sample produce the same CDR3. This chain uses TRBV12-3 or TRBV12-4 with TRBJ1-1; D remains unclear. The CDR3 contains 13 residues. Trimming cost V 2 bases and J 1 base, with 5 bases left between them. This chain's CDR3 is CASSLMGNTEAFF. CDR3 in DNA: TGTGCCAGCAGTTTAATGGGGAACACTGAAGCTTTCTTT.

This clone appeared once. The rearrangement links TRBV6-5 to TRBJ2-5; D unresolved. The CDR3 spans 11 residues. Trimming stripped 4 bases from V and 7 bases from J, with 7 bases between. The V gene's germline CDR1 is MNHEY and CDR2 SVGAGI. For the CDR3, the DNA is TGTGCCAGCAGTTGGTCAGGGACCCAGTACTTC. The encoded protein is CASSWSGTQYF.

The chain is built from TRBV7-9 and TRBJ2-7; the D is unclear. The CDR3 consists of 15 residues. Germline CDR1 is SEHNR and CDR2 is FQNEAQ (reference sequence). The germline V and J ends were trimmed by 2 bases and 3 bases, with 14 bases remaining between them. The CDR3 DNA is TGTGCCAGCAGCTTATCATCCCCGGCCAGCTACGAGCAGTACTTC. As protein: CASSLSSPASYEQYF.

This clone was counted once. This likely comes from a read error, as the CDR3 has no conserved phenylalanine or tryptophan at its end. It is unclear where the CDR3 begins or ends on the DNA, so no DNA is shown, and the CDR3 is as TCRdb lists it. The rearrangement uses TRBV11-2 and TRBJ1-4; the table's D call of TRBD1 was not tested on the DNA. Germline CDR1 reads SGHAT; CDR2 reads FQNNGV. The CDR3 has 11 amino acids, counting both end residues. CDR3 sequence reads: CASSLVPPRGL.